The rows below give T cell receptor beta chains drawn from one sample of a study of T cells after yellow fever vaccination. TCRdb re-called the 5' RACE reads through MiXCR, storing one row per CDR3 protein. The sample records about 45,000 distinct CDR3 sequences, approximately 6.3% being singletons. The sequencing here drew on CD8+ T cells not binding an NS4B(214-222) dextramer, sorted from PBMCs, taken 45 days after the yellow fever booster vaccination. These receptors all stem from a man aged 25-40 years who received the YFV17D yellow fever vaccine. CDR3s include the opening cysteine and the closing phenylalanine or tryptophan. Each record gives: V gene, J gene, CDR3 protein.

>TRBV20-1|TRBJ2-7
CSARTITGGHEQYF
>TRBV27|TRBJ2-7
CASSLYLAGSEQYF
>TRBV6-5|TRBJ2-1
CASSYRLAVWNEQFF
>TRBV15|TRBJ2-7
CATSSHVYEQYF
>TRBV3-1|TRBJ2-2
CASSPWQRANTGELFF
>TRBV27|TRBJ2-7
CASRDGPGQEQYF
>TRBV11-2|TRBJ2-5
CASSFEVQETQYF
>TRBV6-1|TRBJ2-6
CASSSTGANVLTF
>TRBV7-2|TRBJ2-1
CANEGADRNNEQFF
>TRBV9|TRBJ2-7
CASSVGAGASYEQYF
>TRBV20-1|TRBJ1-5
CSFRGQAACWGWPQHF
>TRBV29-1|TRBJ2-7
CSVVSGRASGKSYEQYF
>TRBV7-9|TRBJ2-7
CASSHVLQDPFPNEQYF
>TRBV20-1|TRBJ2-1
CSARDPGGVGNEQFF
>TRBV10-3|TRBJ2-7
CAISEETGAYEQYF
>TRBV7-8|TRBJ2-1
CASSPQFSYPPGQFF
>TRBV6-5|TRBJ1-1
CASSYRGQSNTEAFF
>TRBV7-6|TRBJ2-2
CASSPRAVPGELFF
>TRBV3-1|TRBJ1-2
CATCQDVSGQGINYGYTF
>TRBV6-5|TRBJ2-7
CASSPPGLKRDEQYF
>TRBV27|TRBJ2-1
CASSLGSSYNEQFF
>TRBV27|TRBJ1-2
CASSLGGFYGYTF
>TRBV10-2|TRBJ2-2
CASRLGSTGELFF
>TRBV5-1|TRBJ2-7
CASSWSATSEYEQYF
>TRBV20-1|TRBJ2-5
CSGRPAGETQYF
>TRBV7-3|TRBJ2-1
CASSLWGSGENNEQFF
>TRBV30|TRBJ2-3
CAWSLSGGTDTQYF
>TRBV5-1|TRBJ2-7
CASSLTGDEQYF